Listed here are 9 T cell receptor beta chains from one sample, sequenced in a study of T cell repertoires and HLA-DP antigens. Which antigens these TCRs recognize remains unknown. Repertoires were generated with immunoSEQ multiplex PCR, while TCRdb's copy carries only in-frame clones and drops some. This table holds roughly 73,000 clones, about four fifths found once. The sequenced sample consisted of CD4+ T cells from PBMCs. The receptors stem from a man in his fifties or sixties in good health and CMV-seronegative.

The chain has TRBV5-1 and TRBJ2-7; 8 bases agree with TRBD1. The CDR3 contains 15 residues. Germline CDR1 is SGHRS and CDR2 is YFSETQ. J gave up 3 bases and V 4 bases, and 9 bases lay outside the gene matches. CDR3 amino acids: CASSPGQGMSYEQYF. The CDR3 bases are TGCGCCAGCAGCCCCGGACAGGGAATGAGCTACGAGCAGTACTTC.

The chain uses TRBV9 and TRBJ2-5; D may be TRBD2 (6 bases). This CDR3 is built from 16 residues. V was shortened by 4 bases and J by 1 base, with 17 bases between the two germline ends. Germline-derived CDR1 and CDR2 are SGDLS and YYNGEE. The CDR3 DNA reads as TGTGCCAGCAGCCCGGACTACGTCGGGGGCCAAGAGACCCAGTACTTC. Amino acid sequence: CASSPDYVGGQETQYF.

The rearrangement joins TRBV30 to TRBJ1-6, with D unresolved. The CDR3 has 15 residues. Germline-derived CDR1 and CDR2 are GTSNPN and SVGIG (reference sequence). The germline V and J ends were trimmed by 3 bases and 5 bases, with 14 bases remaining between them. Here the CDR3 reads CAWRTDSTHNSPLHF. CDR3 nucleotide sequence: TGTGCCTGGAGGACCGATTCAACTCATAATTCACCCCTCCACTTT.

The rearrangement links TRBV4-3 to TRBJ2-3; 7 bases line up with TRBD2. The CDR3 spans 15 residues. V was clipped by 1 base and J by 6 bases; unmatched bases: 7. Germline loops: CDR1 LGHNA, CDR2 YSLEER. The CDR3 DNA reads TGCGCCAGCAGCCAAGGTGGACTAGTAAAGGATACGCAGTATTTT. This sequence encodes CASSQGGLVKDTQYF.

This chain uses TRBV5-6 with TRBJ1-2, with TRBD1 identical over 9 bases. The length of the CDR3 is 15 residues. The germline V gene has CDR1 SGHDT and CDR2 YYEEEE. Germline trimming cut 3 bases from V and 5 bases from J; bases unmatched to any gene: 8. The CDR3 region has the DNA TGTGCCAGCAGCTCCCGACAGGGGGAGAGGTATGGCTACACCTTC. Translation: CASSSRQGERYGYTF.

The chain carries TRBV5-6 and TRBJ2-7, with TRBD2 as a possible D gene (6 bases). V lost 1 base to trimming and J lost 8 bases, with 10 bases between them. Germline values: CDR1 SGHDT, CDR2 YYEEEE. There are 12 residues in the CDR3. CDR3 amino acids: CASSLRDSKQYF. The CDR3 coding sequence is TGTGCCAGCAGCTTGCGGGACTCCAAGCAGTACTTC.

The J gene is TRBJ1-2, the V gene TRBV29-1; D uncertain. In germline, CDR1 is SQVTM, CDR2 ANQGSEA. Trimming left V 6 bases short and J 4 bases short, with 15 bases between. The CDR3 runs to 13 residues. CDR3 DNA: TGCAGCGTGCCGGGCCCGCTAGGCTATGGCTACACCTTC. Residues: CSVPGPLGYGYTF.

This clone was seen only once. The V and J genes are TRBV19 and TRBJ1-6; D is undetermined. The V gene's germline CDR1 is LNHDA and CDR2 SQIVND (reference sequence). This CDR3 spans 16 amino acids. Trimming cost V 4 bases and J 9 bases, with 19 bases left between them. CDR3 sequence reads: CASSTSNSGGGSPLHF. The DNA of the CDR3 is TGTGCCAGTAGTACGTCGAACAGTGGAGGTGGTTCACCCCTCCACTTT. The full variable domain, completed using reference TRBV19 and TRBJ1-6, is DGGITQSPKYLFRKEGQNVTLSCEQNLNHDAMYWYRQDPGQGLRLIYYSQIVNDFQKGDIAEGYSVSREKKESFPLTVTSAQKNPTAFYLCASSTSNSGGGSPLHFGNGTRLTVT.

V gene TRBV6-1 combines with J gene TRBJ1-3; D is ambiguous. V was shortened by 8 bases and J by 0 bases, with 11 bases between the two germline ends. The CDR3 extends over 14 amino acids. The germline gives CDR1 MNHNS, CDR2 SASEGT. The CDR3 nucleotides read TGTGCCAGCCATGTCGCAGACTCTGGAAACACCATATATTTT. Protein sequence: CASHVADSGNTIYF.